This T cell receptor (beta chain) was retrieved from a study of cytomegalovirus exposure and HLA in healthy donors. About the research overall: Some 85 million unique TCRs, all from HLA-typed donors, were included in an early release of the data.

To note about this clone: Its cognate antigen is unknown.

With 5 bases removed from V and 3 bases from J, the gap between germline ends came to 17 bases. This CDR3 contains 15 residues. The germline V gene has CDR1 MDHEN and CDR2 SYDVKM. Overall study results and limits: It is likely that the observed cluster of highly shared sequence variants was a sequencing artifact. Common viral pathogens (according to a later analysis) appeared linked to several of the most significant clusters. TCR beta chain V- and J-gene trimming was linked, in a later analysis, to a missense variant in DCLRE1C.

The PCR made use of 60 Vbeta and 13 Jbeta primers. Here immunoSEQ multiplex PCR was the method, and the copy in TCRdb shows in-frame clones only, minus some. The sample holds about 110,000 clones; roughly 70% are singletons and the top ten take roughly a tenth. The sequence derives from a man aged 35-49 years in good health and CMV-seropositive. The sequenced sample was PBMCs. The chain recombines TRBV28 with TRBJ2-7; tentatively, D is TRBD2 (6 bases). The CDR3 DNA follows: TGTGCCAGCAGTCCGGGACTTATTAAATTCTACGAGCAGTACTTC. This gives the protein CASSPGLIKFYEQYF.